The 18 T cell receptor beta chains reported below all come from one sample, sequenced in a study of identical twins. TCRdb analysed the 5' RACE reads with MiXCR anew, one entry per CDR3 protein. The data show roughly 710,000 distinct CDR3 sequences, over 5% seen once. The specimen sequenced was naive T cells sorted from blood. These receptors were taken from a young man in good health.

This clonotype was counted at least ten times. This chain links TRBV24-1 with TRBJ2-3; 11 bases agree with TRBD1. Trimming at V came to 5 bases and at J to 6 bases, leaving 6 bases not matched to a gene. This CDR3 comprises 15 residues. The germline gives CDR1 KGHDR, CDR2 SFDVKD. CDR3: CATSVPGQGDDTQYF. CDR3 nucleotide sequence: TGTGCCACCAGTGTTCCGGGACAGGGGGATGATACGCAGTATTTT.

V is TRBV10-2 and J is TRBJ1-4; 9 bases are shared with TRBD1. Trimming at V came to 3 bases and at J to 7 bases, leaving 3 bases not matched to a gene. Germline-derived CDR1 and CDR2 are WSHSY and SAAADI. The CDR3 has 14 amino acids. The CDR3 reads CASSEPGQGEKLFF. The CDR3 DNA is TGCGCCAGCAGTGAACCGGGACAGGGTGAAAAACTGTTTTTT.

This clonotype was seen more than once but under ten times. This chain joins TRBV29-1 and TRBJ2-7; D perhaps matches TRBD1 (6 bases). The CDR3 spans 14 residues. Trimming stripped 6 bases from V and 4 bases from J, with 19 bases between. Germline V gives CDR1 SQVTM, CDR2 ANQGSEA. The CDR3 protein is CSVVGTSPFYEQYV. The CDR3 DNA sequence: TGCAGCGTGGTTGGGACATCCCCCTTTTACGAGCAGTACGTC.

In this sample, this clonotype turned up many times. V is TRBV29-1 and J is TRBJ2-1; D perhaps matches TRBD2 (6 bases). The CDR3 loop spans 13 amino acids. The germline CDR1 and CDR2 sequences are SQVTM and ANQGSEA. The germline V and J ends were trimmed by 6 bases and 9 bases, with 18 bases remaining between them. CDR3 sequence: CSVITHAEGEQFF. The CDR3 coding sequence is TGCAGCGTAATTACCCACGCGGAGGGTGAGCAGTTCTTC.

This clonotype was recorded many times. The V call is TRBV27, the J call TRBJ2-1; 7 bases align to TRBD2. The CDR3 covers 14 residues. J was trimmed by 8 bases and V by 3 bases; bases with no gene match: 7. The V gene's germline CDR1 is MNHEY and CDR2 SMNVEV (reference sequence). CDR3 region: CASSLWEGLDEQFF. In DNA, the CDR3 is TGTGCCAGCAGTTTGTGGGAGGGCCTCGATGAGCAGTTCTTC.

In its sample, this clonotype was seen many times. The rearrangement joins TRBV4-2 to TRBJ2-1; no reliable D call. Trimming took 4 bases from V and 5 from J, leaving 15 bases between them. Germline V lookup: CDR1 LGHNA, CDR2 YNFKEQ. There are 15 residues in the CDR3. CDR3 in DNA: TGTGCCAGCAGCCCCAAGGTGACCCCTGACAATGAGCAGTTCTTC. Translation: CASSPKVTPDNEQFF.

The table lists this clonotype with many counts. The CDR3 DNA reads as TGTGCCAGCAGCATCCTCAGGGGTGAGCAGTTCTTC. This sequence encodes CASSILRGEQFF. This chain joins TRBV12-3 or TRBV12-4 and TRBJ2-1; D might be TRBD1 (6 bases). The CDR3 is 12 amino acids. Trimming removed 6 bases at V and 9 bases at J, with 12 bases between.

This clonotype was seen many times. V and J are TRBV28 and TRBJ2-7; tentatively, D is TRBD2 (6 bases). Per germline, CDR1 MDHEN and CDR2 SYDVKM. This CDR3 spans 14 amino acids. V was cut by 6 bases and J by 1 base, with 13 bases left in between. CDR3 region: CASRGARGSYEQYV. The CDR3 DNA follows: TGTGCCAGCAGGGGCGCCCGGGGGTCCTACGAGCAGTACGTC.

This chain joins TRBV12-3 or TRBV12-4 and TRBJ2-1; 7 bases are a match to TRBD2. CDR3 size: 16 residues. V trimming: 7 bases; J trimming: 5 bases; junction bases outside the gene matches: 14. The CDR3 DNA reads TGTGCCAGCACCCCAGTCCCAGGACTAGGGGACAATGAGCAGTTCTTC. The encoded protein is CASTPVPGLGDNEQFF.

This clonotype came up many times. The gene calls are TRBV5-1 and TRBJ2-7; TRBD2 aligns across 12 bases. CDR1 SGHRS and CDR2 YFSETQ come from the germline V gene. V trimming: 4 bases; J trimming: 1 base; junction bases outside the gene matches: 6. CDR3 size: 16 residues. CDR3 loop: CASSTLAGGPSYEQYF. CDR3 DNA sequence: TGCGCCAGCAGCACACTAGCGGGAGGCCCTTCCTACGAGCAGTACTTC.

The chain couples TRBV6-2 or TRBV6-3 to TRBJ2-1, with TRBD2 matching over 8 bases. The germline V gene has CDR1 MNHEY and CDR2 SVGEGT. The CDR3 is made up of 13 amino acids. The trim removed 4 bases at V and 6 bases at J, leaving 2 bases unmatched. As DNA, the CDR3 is TGTGCCAGCAGTTCGACTAGCGTCAATGAGCAGTTCTTC. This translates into CASSSTSVNEQFF.

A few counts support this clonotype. The CDR3 coding sequence is TGTGCCAGCAGTTCCGGACTAGCGGGAGGCCATGAGCAGTTCTTC. Translation: CASSSGLAGGHEQFF. The chain couples TRBV6-2 or TRBV6-3 to TRBJ2-1; TRBD2 agrees at 14 bases. The CDR3 totals 15 residues. V gave up 4 bases and J gave up 8 bases; unmatched junction bases: 4. Looked up from germline, CDR1 is MNHEY and CDR2 is SVGEGT.

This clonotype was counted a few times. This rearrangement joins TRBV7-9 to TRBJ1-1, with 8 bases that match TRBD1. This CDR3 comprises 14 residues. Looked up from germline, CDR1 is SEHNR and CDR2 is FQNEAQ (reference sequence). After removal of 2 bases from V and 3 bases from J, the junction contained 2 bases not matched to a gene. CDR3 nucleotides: TGTGCCAGCAGCTTACGCAGGGGGCACACTGAAGCTTTCTTT. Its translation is CASSLRRGHTEAFF.

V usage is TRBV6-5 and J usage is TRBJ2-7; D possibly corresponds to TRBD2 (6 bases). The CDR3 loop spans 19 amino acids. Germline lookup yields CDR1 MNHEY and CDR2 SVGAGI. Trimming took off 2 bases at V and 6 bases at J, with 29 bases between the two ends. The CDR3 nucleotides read TGTGCCAGCAGTTACCAGCCGCCTAAACGTGGGAGGCTCGTAAGCGAGCAGTACGTC. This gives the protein CASSYQPPKRGRLVSEQYV.

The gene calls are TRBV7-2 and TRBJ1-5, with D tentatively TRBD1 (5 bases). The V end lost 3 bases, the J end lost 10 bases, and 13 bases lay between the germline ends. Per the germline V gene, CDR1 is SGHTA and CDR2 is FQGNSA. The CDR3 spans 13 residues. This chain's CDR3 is CASSFRGNEPQHF. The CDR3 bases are TGTGCCAGCAGCTTTAGGGGAAATGAACCCCAGCATTTT.

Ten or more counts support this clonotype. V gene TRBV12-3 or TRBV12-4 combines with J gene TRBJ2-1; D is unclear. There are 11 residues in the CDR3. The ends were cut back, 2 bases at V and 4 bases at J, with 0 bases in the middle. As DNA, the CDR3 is TGTGCCAGCAGTTTATACAATGAGCAGTTCTTC. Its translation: CASSLYNEQFF.

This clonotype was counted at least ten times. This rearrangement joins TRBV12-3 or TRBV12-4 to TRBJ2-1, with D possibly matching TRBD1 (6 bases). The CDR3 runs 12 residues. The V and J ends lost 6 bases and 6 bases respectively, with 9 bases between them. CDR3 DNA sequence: TGTGCCAGCAGGCCGGACAGCAATGAGCAGTTCTTC. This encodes CASRPDSNEQFF.

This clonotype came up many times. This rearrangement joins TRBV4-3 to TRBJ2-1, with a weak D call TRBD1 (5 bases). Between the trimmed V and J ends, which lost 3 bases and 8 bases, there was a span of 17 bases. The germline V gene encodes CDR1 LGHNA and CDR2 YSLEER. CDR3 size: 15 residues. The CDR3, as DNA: TGCGCCAGCAGCCAGATCCCAGGAGTCAGGGATGAGCAGTTCTTC. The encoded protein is CASSQIPGVRDEQFF.